This TCR beta chain was sequenced during a study of cytomegalovirus exposure and HLA in healthy donors. Study-level findings and limits: In vitro, a few CMV-associated chains proved specific for CMV antigens. Reports indicate that TCR beta sequences accurately predicted the HLA-A and HLA-B alleles of most subjects.

This CDR3 spans 14 amino acids. The V and J ends lost 5 bases and 5 bases, in that order; junction bases with no gene match: 9. The V gene's germline CDR1 is GTSNPN and CDR2 SVGIG (reference sequence). Amplification used 60 Vbeta primers and 13 Jbeta primers. Only in-frame clones appear in the TCRdb table, and some are missing; sequencing was by immunoSEQ multiplex PCR. This table has 130,000 to 150,000 clones, approximately 80% appearing once. In the case of this clone: The antigen is unknown.

Specimen: PBMCs. This TCR was recovered from a woman aged 18-29 years in good health and CMV-seropositive. The chain uses TRBV30 and TRBJ2-3; 8 bases align to TRBD1. CDR3 DNA sequence: TGTGCCTGGGGGAGGACAGGGAGGAAAGATACGCAGTATTTT. Translation: CAWGRTGRKDTQYF.